This T cell receptor beta chain was recovered during a study of OX40 agonist ivuxolimab in advanced cancers. Whole-study context: Of the patients, three showed partial responses, one with hepatocellular carcinoma and two with cutaneous melanoma.

Generated by immunoSEQ multiplex PCR, the TCRdb table keeps only in-frame clones and is missing some. This table has around 79,000 clones, around nine tenths appearing once. The study sampled blood at baseline, cycle 4 day 1, and cycle 7 day 1. Study observations and caveats: There was clonal expansion of CD4+ and CD8+ blood T cells by week 6 at 0.1 to 3.0 mg/kg.

Germline assignment: CDR1 SGHTA and CDR2 FQGNSA. The CDR3 has 16 residues. Trimming stripped 5 bases from V and 4 bases from J, with 17 bases between. With regard to this clone: What it binds is not known.

This chain links TRBV7-2 with TRBJ2-2, with D perhaps matching TRBD2 (5 bases). The source of this sequence is an adult with an advanced solid tumor such as melanoma, head and neck, liver or kidney cancer. Material: CD4+ or CD8+ T cells sorted from blood, obtained in a trial of the OX40 agonist ivuxolimab. The chain's CDR3 is CASSPERSRLTGELFF. CDR3 coding DNA: TGTGCCAGCAGCCCCGAGCGGTCCAGACTCACCGGGGAGCTGTTTTTT. Looking up the rest from reference TRBV7-2 and TRBJ2-2 gives the full variable domain: GAGVSQSPSNKVTEKGKDVELRCDPISGHTALYWYRQSLGQGLEFLIYFQGNSAPDKSGLPSDRFSAERTGGSVSTLTIQRTQQEDSAVYLCASSPERSRLTGELFFGEGSRLTVL.